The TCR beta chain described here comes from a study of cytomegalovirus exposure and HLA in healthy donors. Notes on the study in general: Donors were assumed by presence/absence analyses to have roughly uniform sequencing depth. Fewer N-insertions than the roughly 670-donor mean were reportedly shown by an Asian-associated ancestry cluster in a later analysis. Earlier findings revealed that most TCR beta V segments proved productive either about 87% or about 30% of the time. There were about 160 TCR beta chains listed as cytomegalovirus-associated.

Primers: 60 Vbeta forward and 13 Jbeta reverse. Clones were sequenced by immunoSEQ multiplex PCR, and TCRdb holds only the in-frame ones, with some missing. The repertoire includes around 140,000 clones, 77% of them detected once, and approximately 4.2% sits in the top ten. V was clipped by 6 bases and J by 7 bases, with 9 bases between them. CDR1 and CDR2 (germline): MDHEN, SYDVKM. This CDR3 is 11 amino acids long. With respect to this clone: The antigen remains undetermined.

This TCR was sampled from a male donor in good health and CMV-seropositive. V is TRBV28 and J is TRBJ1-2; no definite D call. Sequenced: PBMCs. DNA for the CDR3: TGTGCCAGCAGGGGAGGCCGTGGCTACACCTTC. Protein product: CASRGGRGYTF.